These 31 T cell receptor beta chains share one sample of origin, sequenced in a study of blood T cell repertoires in COVID-19. Profiling relied on immunoSEQ multiplex PCR, and the TCRdb table lists in-frame clones only, not all of them. The sample contains around 250,000 clones, around 90% of which appear only once. What was sequenced was peripheral blood. The receptor set was obtained from a woman in her forties who had recovered from COVID-19.

This clone was seen once. The J gene is TRBJ2-2, the V gene TRBV5-1, with D possibly matching TRBD1 (5 bases). V lost 4 bases to trimming and J lost 5 bases, with 9 bases between them. This CDR3 has 13 amino acids. Germline V gene lookup returns CDR1 SGHRS and CDR2 YFSETQ. DNA of the CDR3: TGCGCCAGCAGCATGACAGCGACCGGGGAGCTGTTTTTT. This encodes CASSMTATGELFF.

The chain joins TRBV5-1 to TRBJ2-5, with 8 nucleotides matching TRBD2. CDR3 length equals 15 residues. The germline CDR1 and CDR2 sequences are SGHRS and YFSETQ. V shed 4 bases and J 7 bases; nucleotides not matched to a gene: 12. The DNA for the CDR3 is TGCGCCAGCAGCGTACTAGCGGATTTGGAAGGGACCCAGTACTTC. It codes for CASSVLADLEGTQYF.

J is TRBJ2-7 and V is TRBV28; D perhaps matches TRBD2 (7 bases). The CDR3 sequence is 15 residues long. V lost 7 bases to trimming and J lost 2 bases, with 18 bases between them. Looked up from germline, CDR1 is MDHEN and CDR2 is SYDVKM. CDR3 residues: CASTSGGVGTYEQYF. The CDR3 DNA follows: TGTGCCAGCACCTCGGGGGGCGTTGGGACCTACGAGCAGTACTTC.

This rearrangement joins TRBV6-5 to TRBJ1-1; D is perhaps TRBD1 (5 bases). In germline, CDR1 is MNHEY, CDR2 SVGAGI. Trimming removed 5 bases from V and 5 bases from J, with 15 bases in between. The CDR3 runs 14 residues. CDR3 sequence (DNA): TGTGCCAGCAGTCCTCGGCAGGGAGGGACTGAAGCTTTCTTT. It specifies CASSPRQGGTEAFF.

This chain links TRBV28 with TRBJ2-5; D might be TRBD1 (6 bases). V was clipped by 4 bases and J by 4 bases, with 13 bases between them. The CDR3 loop spans 14 amino acids. Germline V CDR1 and CDR2: MDHEN, SYDVKM. Here the CDR3 reads CASSSTAGVETQYF. CDR3 DNA sequence: TGTGCCAGCAGTTCCACCGCAGGGGTAGAGACCCAGTACTTC.

The V call is TRBV11-3, the J call TRBJ2-3; 7 nucleotides align to TRBD2. Germline-derived CDR1 and CDR2 are SGHNT and YENEEA. This CDR3 region has 16 residues. The junction had 10 bases not matched to a gene; V was cut back by 5 bases and J by 2 bases. CDR3 amino acids: CASSGRGAGITDTQYF. As DNA, the CDR3 is TGTGCCAGCAGCGGTCGGGGAGCGGGGATCACAGATACGCAGTATTTT.

The rearrangement uses TRBV7-2 and TRBJ1-5, with no clear D. Germline-derived CDR1 and CDR2 are SGHTA and FQGNSA. This CDR3 region has 15 residues. The V gene lost 5 bases and the J gene lost 4 bases, with 15 bases spanning the gap. CDR3 amino acids: CASSLEADLNQPQHF. The DNA of the CDR3 is TGTGCCAGCAGCCTGGAGGCCGATCTAAATCAGCCCCAGCATTTT.

The genes are TRBV18 and TRBJ2-1; 13 bases are shared with TRBD2. Germline values: CDR1 KGHSH, CDR2 LQKENI. Trimming removed 4 bases from V and 9 bases from J; junction bases left unmatched: 9. The length of the CDR3 is 16 residues. The CDR3 region is CASSQGLAGAGGEQFF. Written as DNA, the CDR3 is TGTGCCAGCTCACAAGGACTAGCGGGAGCCGGCGGTGAGCAGTTCTTC.

V gene TRBV6-1 combines with J gene TRBJ2-7; 8 bases line up with TRBD2. CDR1 MNHNS and CDR2 SASEGT come from the germline V gene. CDR3 length: 15 amino acids. V lost 3 bases to trimming and J lost 2 bases; unmatched junction nucleotides: 6. In DNA form, the CDR3 reads TGTGCCAGCAGTGATAACGGGAGGGTCCCCTACGAGCAGTACTTC. Protein sequence: CASSDNGRVPYEQYF.

This clone was seen once. The chain links TRBV7-9 to TRBJ1-6; weak D call: TRBD1 (5 bases). There are 16 residues in the CDR3. The V gene lost 4 bases and the J gene lost 0 bases, with 10 bases spanning the gap. Per germline, CDR1 SEHNR and CDR2 FQNEAQ (reference sequence). In DNA, the CDR3 is TGTGCCAGCAGCTCAGACAGTCTCTCCTATAATTCACCCCTCCACTTT. Amino acid sequence: CASSSDSLSYNSPLHF.

V usage is TRBV19 and J usage is TRBJ2-1; 11 bases map to TRBD2. The CDR3 sequence is 16 residues long. CDR1 and CDR2 from the germline V gene are LNHDA and SQIVND (reference sequence). J lost 7 bases, V lost 4 bases, and 9 bases had no gene match. The CDR3 DNA follows: TGTGCCAGTAGTACCTATAGCGGGAGGGCCGGGAATGAGCAGTTCTTC. Amino acid sequence: CASSTYSGRAGNEQFF.

V gene TRBV7-9 combines with J gene TRBJ2-3; D gene uncertain. The CDR3 has 13 residues. V was shortened by 0 bases and J by 4 bases, with 5 bases between the two germline ends. Germline CDR1 reads SEHNR; CDR2 reads FQNEAQ (reference sequence). For the CDR3, the DNA is TGTGCCAGCAGCTTAGCTTCTGCAGATACGCAGTATTTT. Amino acid sequence: CASSLASADTQYF.

In its sample, this clone was seen once. This chain uses TRBV18 with TRBJ2-1; 10 bases agree with TRBD1. Germline CDR1 reads KGHSH; CDR2 reads LQKENI. The V gene end was trimmed by 6 bases and the J gene end by 4 bases; junction bases not matched to a gene: 6. The CDR3 contains 15 residues. The CDR3 nucleotides are TGTGCCAGCTCTCCTCGGACAGGGGGGTACAATGAGCAGTTCTTC. Translating it yields CASSPRTGGYNEQFF.

In its sample, this clone was seen once. The rearrangement links TRBV2 to TRBJ2-7; 7 bases align to TRBD1. Germline-derived CDR1 and CDR2 are SNHLY and FYNNEI. Trimming at V came to 7 bases and at J to 5 bases, leaving 8 bases not matched to a gene. The CDR3 runs to 13 residues. The CDR3 nucleotides read TGTGCCAGCAACCCACAGGGGAATCACGAGCAGTACTTC. Translated: CASNPQGNHEQYF. Full variable domain (outside the CDR3, taken from reference TRBV2 and TRBJ2-7): EPEVTQTPSHQVTQMGQEVILRCVPISNHLYFYWYRQILGQKVEFLVSFYNNEISEKSEIFDDQFSVERPDGSNFTLKIRSTKLEDSAMYFCASNPQGNHEQYFGPGTRLTVT.

The chain links TRBV5-1 to TRBJ1-3; 9 nucleotides match TRBD1. The J segment lost 0 bases and the V segment lost 4 bases, leaving 14 bases of the junction unmatched. The CDR3 loop spans 19 amino acids. CDR1 SGHRS and CDR2 YFSETQ come from the germline V gene. CDR3 sequence reads: CASSGRAQGAPFSGNTIYF. CDR3 nucleotides: TGCGCCAGCAGCGGAAGGGCACAGGGGGCCCCCTTCTCTGGAAACACCATATATTTT.

The chain has TRBV5-1 and TRBJ2-1; D gene uncertain. This CDR3 has 17 amino acids. CDR1 SGHRS and CDR2 YFSETQ come from the germline V gene. V lost 0 bases and J 1 base, leaving 14 bases between the germline ends. The CDR3 reads CASSLVGGGFSYNEQFF. In DNA form, the CDR3 reads TGCGCCAGCAGCTTGGTTGGCGGCGGATTTTCCTACAATGAGCAGTTCTTC.

The rearrangement links TRBV5-4 to TRBJ1-2, with a tentative D call TRBD1 (5 bases). The CDR3 runs to 14 residues. The V end lost 3 bases, the J end lost 7 bases, and 16 bases lay between the germline ends. The germline V gene encodes CDR1 SGHNT and CDR2 YYREEE (reference sequence). CDR3 DNA sequence: TGTGCCAGCAGCTATGGACGGGGGAAGGGTGGCTACACCTTC. Encoded protein: CASSYGRGKGGYTF.

The V and J genes are TRBV7-3 and TRBJ2-5, with 8 bases that match TRBD2. Germline CDR1 reads SGHTA; CDR2 reads FQGTGA. J gave up 5 bases and V 4 bases, and 3 bases lay outside the gene matches. This CDR3 comprises 13 residues. CDR3 loop: CASSSGREETQYF. The DNA for the CDR3 is TGTGCCAGCAGCTCCGGGAGGGAGGAGACCCAGTACTTC.

The V and J genes are TRBV7-9 and TRBJ2-2; D unresolved. CDR1 SEHNR and CDR2 FQNEAQ come from the germline V gene (reference sequence). There are 13 residues in the CDR3. V was cut by 5 bases and J by 6 bases, with 10 bases left in between. CDR3 in amino acids: CASSLLSSGELFF. The CDR3 nucleotides are TGTGCCAGCAGCCTACTGAGCTCCGGGGAGCTGTTTTTT.

CDR3: CASSQETGEVETQYF. The CDR3 nucleotides read TGTGCCAGCAGCCAAGAGACAGGGGAGGTAGAGACCCAGTACTTC. V and J are TRBV3-1 (or the pseudogene TRBV3-2) and TRBJ2-5; 8 bases map to TRBD1. Germline CDR1 and CDR2: LGHDT and YNNKEL (reference sequence). CDR3 size: 15 residues. V was pared by 0 bases and J by 4 bases, with 4 bases of the junction left unmatched.

This chain connects TRBV28 to TRBJ2-7, with 11 bases that match TRBD1. Germline V lookup: CDR1 MDHEN, CDR2 SYDVKM. This CDR3 is built from 15 residues. V shed 5 bases, J shed 8 bases, and the junction held 11 bases outside the gene matches. The CDR3 sequence: CASSPRTGGFVKQYF. The CDR3 nucleotides read TGTGCCAGCAGTCCCCGGACAGGGGGCTTTGTGAAGCAGTACTTC.

J is TRBJ2-5 and V is TRBV30; 9 nucleotides line up with TRBD2. The length of the CDR3 is 14 residues. Trimming took 7 bases from V and 4 from J; bases not matched to a gene: 10. Germline V gene sequence: CDR1 GTSNPN, CDR2 SVGIG (reference sequence). Here the CDR3 DNA reads TGTGCCTTGGAGTCGGTAGCGGGAGTAGAGACCCAGTACTTC. Translated: CALESVAGVETQYF.

The sample holds one count of this clone. V gene TRBV11-3 combines with J gene TRBJ2-1; a possible D gene is TRBD2 (6 bases). The CDR3 spans 16 residues. CDR1 and CDR2 from the germline V gene are SGHNT and YENEEA. Trimming took off 6 bases at V and 8 bases at J, with 23 bases between the two ends. Written as DNA, the CDR3 is TGTGCCAGCAGAAATACGTTGAGCGGGCACTTGGATGAGCAGTTCTTC. Its translation is CASRNTLSGHLDEQFF. Full variable domain (rest looked up from reference TRBV11-3 and TRBJ2-1): EAGVVQSPRYKIIEKKQPVAFWCNPISGHNTLYWYLQNLGQGPELLIRYENEEAVDDSQLPKDRFSAERLKGVDSTLKIQPAELGDSAVYLCASRNTLSGHLDEQFFGPGTRLTVL.

A few counts support this clone. The chain couples TRBV18 to TRBJ2-2; 12 nucleotides agree with TRBD2. J lost 7 bases, V lost 6 bases, and 3 bases had no gene match. The CDR3 contains 14 residues. CDR1 is KGHSH, CDR2 LQKENI, per germline. This CDR3 reads CASSPGLAGGELFF. The CDR3 nucleotides read TGTGCCAGCTCTCCGGGACTAGCGGGCGGGGAGCTGTTTTTT.

The CDR3 DNA reads TGTGCCAGCAGTCTCCATATCGGGGCTGGAAACACCATATATTTT. It yields the protein CASSLHIGAGNTIYF. The chain is built from TRBV27 and TRBJ1-3; D is undetermined. The CDR3 spans 15 residues. Germline V CDR1 and CDR2: MNHEY, SMNVEV (reference sequence). The ends were cut back, 5 bases at V and 2 bases at J, with 13 bases in the middle.

This clone has only a few counts. The chain combines TRBV7-2 with TRBJ2-7; 10 nucleotides align to TRBD2. V was clipped by 1 base and J by 5 bases; unmatched bases: 11. Germline CDR1 is SGHTA and CDR2 is FQGNSA. The CDR3 is 17 residues long. This chain's CDR3 is CASSLGPAGGPTDEQYF. CDR3 sequence (DNA): TGTGCCAGCAGCTTAGGTCCAGCGGGAGGGCCGACCGACGAGCAGTACTTC.

V and J are TRBV3-1 (or the pseudogene TRBV3-2) and TRBJ2-3; 7 bases align to TRBD2. The V and J ends lost 4 bases and 1 base, in that order; junction bases with no gene match: 14. The CDR3 runs 18 residues. Germline CDR1 LGHDT, CDR2 YNNKEL (reference sequence). The CDR3 nucleotides read TGTGCCAGCAGCCGGAAGGAAAGGGGAGGGTACGGCACAGATACGCAGTATTTT. Translating gives CASSRKERGGYGTDTQYF.

The DNA for the CDR3 is TGTGCCAGCTCATTCGGCAGGGAAGATTACGAGCAGTACTTC. Translation: CASSFGREDYEQYF. The gene calls are TRBV18 and TRBJ2-7; D is possibly TRBD1 (5 bases). V was pared by 5 bases and J by 4 bases, with 15 bases between. This CDR3 is built from 14 residues. CDR1 is KGHSH and CDR2 is LQKENI in the germline V gene.

The count of this clone is one. The genes are TRBV7-3 and TRBJ2-3, with a tentative D call TRBD1 (6 bases). CDR3 size: 16 residues. Germline V CDR1 and CDR2: SGHTA, FQGTGA. Trimming cost V 1 base and J 5 bases, with 16 bases left between them. As DNA, the CDR3 is TGTGCCAGCAGCTTAAGCGGACAAAACAGGGTAGATACGCAGTATTTT. The encoded protein is CASSLSGQNRVDTQYF. Based on the CDR3 plus reference TRBV7-3 and TRBJ2-3, the full variable domain is GAGVSQTPSNKVTEKGKYVELRCDPISGHTALYWYRQSLGQGPEFLIYFQGTGAADDSGLPNDRFFAVRPEGSVSTLKIQRTERGDSAVYLCASSLSGQNRVDTQYFGPGTRLTVL.

CDR3 region: CASRPDWRTDTQYF. For the CDR3, the DNA is TGTGCCAGCAGGCCGGACTGGCGCACAGATACGCAGTATTTT. This sequence joins TRBV2 and TRBJ2-3; D perhaps matches TRBD2 (5 bases). With 6 bases removed from V and 1 base from J, the gap between germline ends came to 11 bases. The CDR3 sequence is 14 residues long. Germline CDR1 reads SNHLY; CDR2 reads FYNNEI.

The V and J genes are TRBV25-1 and TRBJ2-5; 7 nucleotides match TRBD1. V lost 3 bases, J lost 2 bases, and 6 bases stayed unmatched. The V gene's germline CDR1 is MGHDK and CDR2 SYGVNS. CDR3 size: 15 residues. The CDR3 DNA follows: TGTGCCAGCAGTGATGAACAGGGGTTTCAAGAGACCCAGTACTTC. Protein product: CASSDEQGFQETQYF. Full variable domain (remainder filled in from reference TRBV25-1 and TRBJ2-5): EADIYQTPRYLVIGTGKKITLECSQTMGHDKMYWYQQDPGMELHLIHYSYGVNSTEKGDLSSESTVSRIRTEHFPLTLESARPSHTSQYLCASSDEQGFQETQYFGPGTRLLVL.